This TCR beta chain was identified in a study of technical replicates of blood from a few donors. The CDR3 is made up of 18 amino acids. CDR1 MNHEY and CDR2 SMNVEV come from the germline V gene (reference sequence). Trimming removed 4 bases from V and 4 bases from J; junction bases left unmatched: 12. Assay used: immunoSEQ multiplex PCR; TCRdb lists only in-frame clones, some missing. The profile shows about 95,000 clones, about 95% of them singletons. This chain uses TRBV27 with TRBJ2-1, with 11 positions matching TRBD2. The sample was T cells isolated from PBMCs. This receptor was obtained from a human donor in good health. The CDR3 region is CASSSTDPGLAEYNEQFF. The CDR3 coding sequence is TGTGCCAGCAGTTCTACTGACCCGGGACTAGCGGAGTACAATGAGCAGTTCTTC.